This TCR beta chain was identified during a study of molecular identifiers for immune sequencing clone quantification. Looking at the study overall: In the replicates, RNA derived from around 18,000 or 91,000 naive CD8 cells was divided into five parts, and four were sequenced.

The study, taken as a whole, reports: Naive cells had under 1% of molecules in clones above 20 RNA copies, effectors over 99%.

Each CDR3 protein is one row after TCRdb ran MiXCR on the PCR reads. The sample has about 320,000 distinct CDR3 sequences, roughly a quarter seen once. About this clonotype: Its antigen is unidentified.

Germline trimming cut 6 bases from V and 0 bases from J; bases unmatched to any gene: 10. The CDR3 consists of 16 residues. The receptor was isolated from a human donor in good health. Some libraries in this study had Jurkat cell RNA spiked in. The sample comprised naive CD8+ T cells from blood, with Jurkat cell RNA spiked in. The subset is: FACS-sorted CD8+CD4-CCR7+CD45RA+ naive T cells. The chain joins TRBV12-3 or TRBV12-4 to TRBJ1-2; 7 bases align to TRBD1. The CDR3 region has the DNA TGTGCCAGCAGCCGACAGGGAGAGATTTCTAACTATGGCTACACCTTC. Translating gives CASSRQGEISNYGYTF.